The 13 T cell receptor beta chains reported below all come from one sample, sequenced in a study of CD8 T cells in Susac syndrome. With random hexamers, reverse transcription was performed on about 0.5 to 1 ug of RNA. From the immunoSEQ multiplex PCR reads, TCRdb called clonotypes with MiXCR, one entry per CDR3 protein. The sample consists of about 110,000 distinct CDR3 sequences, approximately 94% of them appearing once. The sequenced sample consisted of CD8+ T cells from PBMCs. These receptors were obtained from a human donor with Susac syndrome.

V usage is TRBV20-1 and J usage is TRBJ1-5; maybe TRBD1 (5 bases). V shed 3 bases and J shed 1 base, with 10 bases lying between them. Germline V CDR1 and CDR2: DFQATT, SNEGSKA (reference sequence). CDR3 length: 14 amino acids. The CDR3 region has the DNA TGCAGTGCTAGTTGGAGGGGAAGCAATCAGCCCCAGCATTTT. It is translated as CSASWRGSNQPQHF.

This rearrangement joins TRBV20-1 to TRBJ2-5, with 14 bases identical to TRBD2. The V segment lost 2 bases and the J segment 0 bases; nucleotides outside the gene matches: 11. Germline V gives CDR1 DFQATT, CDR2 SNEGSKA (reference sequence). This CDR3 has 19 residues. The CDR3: CSARSAGTSGGTHQETQYF. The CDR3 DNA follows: TGCAGTGCTAGATCCGCCGGGACTAGCGGGGGAACGCACCAAGAGACCCAGTACTTC.

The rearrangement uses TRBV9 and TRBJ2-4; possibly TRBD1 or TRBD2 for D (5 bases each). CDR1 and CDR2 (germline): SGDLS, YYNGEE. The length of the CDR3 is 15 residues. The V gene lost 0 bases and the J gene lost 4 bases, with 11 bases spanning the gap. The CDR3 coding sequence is TGTGCCAGCAGCGTAGCCGGGGACGGGAAAAACATTCAGTACTTC. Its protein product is CASSVAGDGKNIQYF.

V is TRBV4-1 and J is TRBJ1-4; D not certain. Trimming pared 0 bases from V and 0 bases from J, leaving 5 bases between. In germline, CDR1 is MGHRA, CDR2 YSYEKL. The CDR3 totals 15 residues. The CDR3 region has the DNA TGCGCCAGCAGCCAAGATACAGCAACTAATGAAAAACTGTTTTTT. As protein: CASSQDTATNEKLFF.

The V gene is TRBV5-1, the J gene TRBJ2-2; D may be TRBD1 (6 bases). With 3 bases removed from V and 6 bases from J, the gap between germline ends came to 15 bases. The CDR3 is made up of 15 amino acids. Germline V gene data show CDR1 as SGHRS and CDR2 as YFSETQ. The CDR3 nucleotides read TGCGCCAGCAGCTCCCTGGGGGCTACGGCCGGGGAGCTGTTTTTT. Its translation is CASSSLGATAGELFF.

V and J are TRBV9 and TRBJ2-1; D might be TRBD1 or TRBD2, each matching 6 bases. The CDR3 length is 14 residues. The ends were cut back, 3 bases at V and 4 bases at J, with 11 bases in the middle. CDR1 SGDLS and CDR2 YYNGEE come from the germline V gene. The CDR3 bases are TGTGCCAGCAGCGGGGGGGCAGGGTACAATGAGCAGTTCTTC. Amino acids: CASSGGAGYNEQFF.

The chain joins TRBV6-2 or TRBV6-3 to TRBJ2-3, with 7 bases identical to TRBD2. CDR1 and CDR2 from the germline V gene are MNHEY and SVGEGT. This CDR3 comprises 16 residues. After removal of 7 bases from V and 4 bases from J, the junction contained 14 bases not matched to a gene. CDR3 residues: CASKPPGTTVADTQYF. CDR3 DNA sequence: TGTGCCAGCAAACCTCCCGGGACTACTGTAGCAGATACGCAGTATTTT.

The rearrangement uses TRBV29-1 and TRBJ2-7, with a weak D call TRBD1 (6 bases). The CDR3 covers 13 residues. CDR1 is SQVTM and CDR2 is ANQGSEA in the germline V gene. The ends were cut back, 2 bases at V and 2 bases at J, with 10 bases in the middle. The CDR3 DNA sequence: TGCAGCGTTGAATTGGGGGCCCCCTACGAGCAGTACTTC. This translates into CSVELGAPYEQYF.

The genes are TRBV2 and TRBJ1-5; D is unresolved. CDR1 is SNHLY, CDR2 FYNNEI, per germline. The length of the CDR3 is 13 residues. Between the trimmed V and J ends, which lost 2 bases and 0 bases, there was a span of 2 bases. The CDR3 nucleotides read TGTGCCAGCAGTGAAACTAGCAATCAGCCCCAGCATTTT. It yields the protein CASSETSNQPQHF.

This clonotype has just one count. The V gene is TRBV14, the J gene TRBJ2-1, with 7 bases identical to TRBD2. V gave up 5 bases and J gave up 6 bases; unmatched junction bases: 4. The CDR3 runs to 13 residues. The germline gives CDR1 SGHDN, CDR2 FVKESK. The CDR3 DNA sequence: TGTGCCAGCAGCTCAAGGGAGGGCAATGAGCAGTTCTTC. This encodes CASSSREGNEQFF.

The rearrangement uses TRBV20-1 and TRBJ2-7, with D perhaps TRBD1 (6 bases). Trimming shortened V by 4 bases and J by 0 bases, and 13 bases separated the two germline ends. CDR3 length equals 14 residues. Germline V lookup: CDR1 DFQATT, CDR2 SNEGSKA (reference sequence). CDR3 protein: CSANLLDSSYEQYF. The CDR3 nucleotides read TGCAGTGCTAACCTCTTGGACAGCTCCTACGAGCAGTACTTC.

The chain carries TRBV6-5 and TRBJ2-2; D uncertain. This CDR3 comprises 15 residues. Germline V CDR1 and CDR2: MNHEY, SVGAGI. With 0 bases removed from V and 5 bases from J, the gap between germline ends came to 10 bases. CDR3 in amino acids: CASSYSSLGTGELFF. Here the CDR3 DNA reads TGTGCCAGCAGTTACTCGAGTCTGGGGACCGGGGAGCTGTTTTTT.

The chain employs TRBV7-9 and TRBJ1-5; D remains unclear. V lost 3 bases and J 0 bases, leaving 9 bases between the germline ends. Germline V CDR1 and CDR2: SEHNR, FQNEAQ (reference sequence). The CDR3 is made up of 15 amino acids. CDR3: CASSFGPLSNQPQHF. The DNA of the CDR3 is TGTGCCAGCAGCTTTGGACCACTTAGCAATCAGCCCCAGCATTTT.